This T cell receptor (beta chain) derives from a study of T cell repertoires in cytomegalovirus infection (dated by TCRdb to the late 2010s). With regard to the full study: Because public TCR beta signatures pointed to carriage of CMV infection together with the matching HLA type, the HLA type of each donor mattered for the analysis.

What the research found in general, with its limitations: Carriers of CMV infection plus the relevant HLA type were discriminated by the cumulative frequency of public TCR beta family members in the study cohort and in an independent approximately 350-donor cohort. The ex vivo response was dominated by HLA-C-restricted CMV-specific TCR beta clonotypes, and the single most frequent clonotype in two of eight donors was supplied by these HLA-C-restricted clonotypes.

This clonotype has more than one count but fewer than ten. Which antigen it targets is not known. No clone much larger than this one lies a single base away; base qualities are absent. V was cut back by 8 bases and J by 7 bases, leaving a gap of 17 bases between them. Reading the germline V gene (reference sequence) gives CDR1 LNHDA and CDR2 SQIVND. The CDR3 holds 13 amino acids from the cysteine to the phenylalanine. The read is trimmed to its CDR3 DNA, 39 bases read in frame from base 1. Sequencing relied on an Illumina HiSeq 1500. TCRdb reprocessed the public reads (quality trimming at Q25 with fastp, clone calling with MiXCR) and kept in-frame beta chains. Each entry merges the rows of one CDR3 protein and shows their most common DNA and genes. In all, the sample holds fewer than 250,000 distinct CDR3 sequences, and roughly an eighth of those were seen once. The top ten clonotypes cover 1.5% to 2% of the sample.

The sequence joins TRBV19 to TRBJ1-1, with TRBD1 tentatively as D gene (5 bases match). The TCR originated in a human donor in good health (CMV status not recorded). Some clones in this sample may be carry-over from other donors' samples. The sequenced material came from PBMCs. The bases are TGTGCCAGTCAATTAGGGGTCGGGGGTGAAGCTTTCTTT. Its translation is CASQLGVGGEAFF. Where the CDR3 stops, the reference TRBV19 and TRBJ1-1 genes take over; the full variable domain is DGGITQSPKYLFRKEGQNVTLSCEQNLNHDAMYWYRQDPGQGLRLIYYSQIVNDFQKGDIAEGYSVSREKKESFPLTVTSAQKNPTAFYLCASQLGVGGEAFFGQGTRLTVV.